A selection of T cell receptor beta chains follows, all from one sample in a study of cytomegalovirus exposure and HLA in healthy donors. The method was immunoSEQ multiplex PCR; TCRdb's version includes in-frame clones alone and lacks a portion of them. The table has roughly 200,000 clones, almost 85% seen once. Material: PBMCs. All receptors derive from a woman between 45 and 60 years old in good health and CMV-seronegative. The CDR3 runs from the conserved cysteine through the conserved F or W. The order of the fields is J gene, V gene, D gene, clone size, CDR3 DNA, CDR3 protein. The D gene is left open where the match is weak. Clone size is not always given. Where it is, it says once, few, many or a class for expanded clones.

J: TRBJ1-1; V: TRBV2; D: TRBD1; size: few; DNA: TGTGCCAGCAGTCCAGGGGGATGGGCTGAAGCTTTCTTT; CDR3: CASSPGGWAEAFF
J: TRBJ2-2; V: TRBV16; D: .; size: .; DNA: TGTGCCAGCAGCCAATCAGTCGGGGGACCCAACACCGGGGAGCTGTTTTTT; CDR3: CASSQSVGGPNTGELFF
J: TRBJ1-2; V: TRBV19; D: .; size: .; DNA: TGTGCCAGTAGTAACCCCGGGGGGTCCGCCACCTTC; CDR3: CASSNPGGSATF
J: TRBJ1-4; V: TRBV15; D: .; size: .; DNA: TGTGCCACCAGCAGAGATCGGACCCAGGAGGGCTACAGCGAAAAACTGTTTTTT; CDR3: CATSRDRTQEGYSEKLFF
J: TRBJ2-3; V: TRBV9; D: .; size: .; DNA: TGTGCCAGCAGCGTAGTTGGTCCCGGGGATACGCAGTATTTT; CDR3: CASSVVGPGDTQYF
J: TRBJ1-3; V: TRBV27; D: .; size: .; DNA: TGTGCCAGCAGTTTAAATTCAGGAAACACCATATATTTT; CDR3: CASSLNSGNTIYF
J: TRBJ1-2; V: TRBV28; D: TRBD1; size: .; DNA: TGTGCCAGCAGTGGATCAACCGACAGGGCCCGTAACTATGGCTACACCTTC; CDR3: CASSGSTDRARNYGYTF
J: TRBJ2-7; V: TRBV29-1; D: TRBD1; size: .; DNA: TGCAGCATAAGGACAGGGGGCTCCGAGCAGTACTTC; CDR3: CSIRTGGSEQYF
J: TRBJ2-2; V: TRBV28; D: TRBD1; size: .; DNA: TGTGCCAGTCGGACAGGGAGCTTTCGGAACACCGGGAAGCTGTTTTTT; CDR3: CASRTGSFRNTGKLFF
J: TRBJ1-2; V: TRBV20-1; D: TRBD1; size: .; DNA: TGCAGTGCTTACGACAGGGACGGCTACACCTTC; CDR3: CSAYDRDGYTF
J: TRBJ1-1; V: TRBV11-2; D: .; size: few; DNA: TGTGCCAGCAGCTTACACCAAACAGGGTTGAACACTGAAGCTTTCTTT; CDR3: CASSLHQTGLNTEAFF
J: TRBJ2-1; V: TRBV28; D: TRBD2; size: .; DNA: TGTGCCAGCAGTCTTACTAGCGGGAGGTGGGGTGAGCAGTTCTTC; CDR3: CASSLTSGRWGEQFF
J: TRBJ1-3; V: TRBV5-6; D: .; size: .; DNA: TGTGCCAGCAGCTTCGGAGAGGAAAACACCATATATTTT; CDR3: CASSFGEENTIYF
J: TRBJ1-2; V: TRBV28; D: TRBD1; size: once; DNA: TGTGCCAGCAGCTGGGGGGGACAGGGGATTAACTATGGCTACACCTTC; CDR3: CASSWGGQGINYGYTF
J: TRBJ1-3; V: TRBV14; D: .; size: .; DNA: TGTGCCAGCAGCCCGACGGGTAGCTCTGGAAACACCATATATTTT; CDR3: CASSPTGSSGNTIYF
J: TRBJ2-7; V: TRBV11-3; D: TRBD1; size: .; DNA: TGTGCCAGCAGCCCCCGGACAGGGGCCTCCGAGCAGTACTTC; CDR3: CASSPRTGASEQYF
J: TRBJ2-7; V: TRBV6-5; D: TRBD1; size: .; DNA: TGTGCCAGCAGTGGACAGGGCTACTACGAGCAGTACTTC; CDR3: CASSGQGYYEQYF
J: TRBJ1-1; V: TRBV28; D: TRBD1; size: .; DNA: TGTGCCAGCAGTCAAAACCTACGGGACAGGGTTTTCTTT; CDR3: CASSQNLRDRVFF
J: TRBJ2-2; V: TRBV15; D: .; size: .; DNA: TGTGCCACCAGCGGAGGACAGCGCACCGGGGAGCTGTTTTTT; CDR3: CATSGGQRTGELFF
J: TRBJ1-1; V: TRBV5-1; D: TRBD1; size: .; DNA: TGCGCCAGCAGCGACGGGACAGGGGGCTCGCTGAACACTGAAGCTTTCTTT; CDR3: CASSDGTGGSLNTEAFF
J: TRBJ2-1; V: TRBV7-9; D: .; size: .; DNA: TGTGCCAGCAGCTCACCGGGATCAAAATACAATGAGCAGTTCTTC; CDR3: CASSSPGSKYNEQFF
J: TRBJ1-4; V: TRBV7-2; D: TRBD1; size: .; DNA: TGTGCCAGCAGCTGGGGACAGGGGTGGGATGAAAAACTGTTTTTT; CDR3: CASSWGQGWDEKLFF
J: TRBJ2-5; V: TRBV11-2; D: TRBD2; size: few; DNA: TGTGCCAGCAGACGCGGGACTAGCGGGACCCAAGAGACCCAGTACTTC; CDR3: CASRRGTSGTQETQYF
J: TRBJ2-7; V: TRBV6-1; D: TRBD1; size: .; DNA: TGTGCCAGCAAGGCGACAGGGGACCACGAGCAGTACTTC; CDR3: CASKATGDHEQYF
J: TRBJ1-2; V: TRBV5-1; D: TRBD1; size: .; DNA: TGCGCCAGCAGCTTACAGGGGGCTGACTATGGCTACACCTTC; CDR3: CASSLQGADYGYTF
J: TRBJ1-2; V: TRBV11-2; D: .; size: .; DNA: TGTGCCAGCGGAACAGGGTTCGGTAACTATGGCTACACCTTC; CDR3: CASGTGFGNYGYTF
J: TRBJ1-1; V: TRBV15; D: .; size: .; DNA: TGTGCCACCAGCAGAGTCGGGACTGAAGCTTTCTTT; CDR3: CATSRVGTEAFF
J: TRBJ2-5; V: TRBV5-1; D: .; size: .; DNA: TGCGCCAGCAGTCCAGACCACAGGGTAGAGACCCAGTACTTC; CDR3: CASSPDHRVETQYF